This TCR beta chain is drawn from a study of T-cell reconstitution after alpha-beta-depleted transplantation in children. Preparing the TCRbeta library involved the use of unique molecular identifiers. In TCRdb, the PCR reads were re-called with MiXCR into one record per CDR3 protein. The sample records 550,000 to 600,000 distinct CDR3 sequences, 23% being singletons. Regarding this clonotype: The antigen remains undetermined.

General study results and limits: At one year after transplant, newly produced T cells mostly accounted for T-cell counts and diversity. Several hundred expanded graft clones reportedly were the source of alpha-beta T cells about two months after transplant. Where some patients showed high TCRbeta diversity at day 60, it came from recipient T cells and thymic progenitors that had survived.

Sequencing was performed on PBMCs, mostly from graft donor cells, taken 360 days after TCRalphabeta/CD19-depleted stem cell transplant. The origin of this receptor is a boy in the first two years of life who had a stem cell transplant for acute myeloid leukemia, so the T cells may come from the graft donor.

CDR3 coding DNA: TGTGCCACCAGTGTAGGGAACACTGAAGCTTTCTTT. Its protein is CATSVGNTEAFF. The chain carries TRBV24-1 and TRBJ1-1; D not resolved. Germline V CDR1 and CDR2: KGHDR, SFDVKD. Trimming cost V 5 bases and J 1 base, with 4 bases left between them. The CDR3 length is 12 residues.